Shown below are 23 T cell receptor beta chains from a single sample sequenced in a study of cytomegalovirus exposure and HLA in healthy donors. The primer mix had 60 Vbeta and 13 Jbeta primers. TCRdb's table, derived via immunoSEQ multiplex PCR, lists solely in-frame clones and lacks some. Of 150,000 or so clones in the sample, around 79% are singletons; the top ten hold 3.1%. Sequences were obtained from PBMCs. The receptors were sampled from a woman aged 40-49 years in good health and CMV-seronegative.

This clone was counted a single time. This chain connects TRBV9 to TRBJ1-1; no firm D call. This CDR3 contains 14 residues. The germline V gene has CDR1 SGDLS and CDR2 YYNGEE. V lost 3 bases and J lost 3, with 12 bases in between. CDR3 sequence: CASSATARDTEAFF. DNA of the CDR3: TGTGCCAGCAGCGCGACCGCACGGGACACTGAAGCTTTCTTT.

This sequence joins TRBV7-8 and TRBJ2-1; 10 bases fit TRBD2. Germline CDR1 SGHVS, CDR2 FQNEAQ. The CDR3 loop spans 16 amino acids. Germline trimming cut 2 bases from V and 10 bases from J; bases unmatched to any gene: 11. This CDR3 is CASSLRERGGENEQFF. The DNA for the CDR3 is TGTGCCAGCAGCTTAAGGGAGCGGGGGGGCGAAAACGAGCAGTTCTTC.

The rearrangement uses TRBV5-1 and TRBJ2-2, with D possibly matching TRBD1 (6 bases). CDR3 length: 18 amino acids. Germline-derived CDR1 and CDR2 are SGHRS and YFSETQ. The V end lost 3 bases, the J end lost 5 bases, and 23 bases lay between the germline ends. CDR3 in amino acids: CASSSTGRTRSGTGELFF. As DNA, the CDR3 is TGCGCCAGCAGCTCAACAGGGCGTACTAGGTCAGGAACCGGGGAGCTGTTTTTT.

CDR3 in DNA: TGCGCCAGCAGCTTAGGGGCGTTCAATCAGCCCCAGCATTTT. It translates to CASSLGAFNQPQHF. The chain has TRBV5-1 and TRBJ1-5, with D possibly TRBD1 on 5 matching bases. The V gene's germline CDR1 is SGHRS and CDR2 YFSETQ. V lost 2 bases to trimming and J lost 3 bases, with 9 bases between them. This CDR3 is 14 amino acids long.

This chain links TRBV7-9 with TRBJ1-1, with D perhaps TRBD1 (6 bases). Germline V gene data show CDR1 as SEHNR and CDR2 as FQNEAQ (reference sequence). V lost 4 bases and J lost 1, with 10 bases in between. The CDR3 consists of 14 residues. CDR3 bases: TGTGCCAGCAGCTATATACAGGGGAACACTGAAGCTTTCTTT. Protein sequence: CASSYIQGNTEAFF.

The chain links TRBV5-6 to TRBJ2-6; 10 nucleotides agree with TRBD1. Germline-derived CDR1 and CDR2 are SGHDT and YYEEEE. V gave up 2 bases and J gave up 1 base; unmatched junction bases: 6. The CDR3 length is 18 residues. The CDR3 protein is CASSFFGDRGSGANVLTF. The CDR3 DNA is TGTGCCAGCAGCTTTTTCGGGGACAGGGGATCTGGGGCCAACGTCCTGACTTTC.

This clone was detected a few times. The chain carries TRBV6-5 and TRBJ1-1, with TRBD1 matching over 7 bases. The CDR3 spans 15 residues. CDR1 is MNHEY and CDR2 is SVGAGI in the germline V gene. Trimming took 6 bases from V and 7 from J; bases not matched to a gene: 14. CDR3 nucleotides: TGTGCCAGCAGCGCCATGCGGGCCCGGGACAGTGAAGCTTTCTTT. This gives the protein CASSAMRARDSEAFF.

The J gene is TRBJ1-2, the V gene TRBV2, with 7 bases that match TRBD1. Germline CDR1 SNHLY, CDR2 FYNNEI. V lost 6 bases and J lost 5; bases outside the gene matches: 6. CDR3 length: 13 residues. As DNA, the CDR3 is TGTGCCAGCAGCCCCACAGGGGATTATGGCTACACCTTC. Protein sequence: CASSPTGDYGYTF.

V usage is TRBV2 and J usage is TRBJ2-7; tentative D call: TRBD1 (6 bases). Trimming took 6 bases from V and 0 from J, leaving 15 bases between them. This CDR3 contains 15 residues. Germline CDR1 and CDR2: SNHLY and FYNNEI. The CDR3 nucleotides are TGTGCCAGCAGGGACAGTTTGAGCCCCTCCTACGAGCAGTACTTC. Amino acid sequence: CASRDSLSPSYEQYF.

This chain links TRBV6-6 with TRBJ2-7; 9 bases fit TRBD1. Germline V gives CDR1 MNHNY, CDR2 SVGAGI (reference sequence). This CDR3 has 14 amino acids. J was trimmed by 5 bases and V by 6 bases; bases with no gene match: 8. CDR3 DNA sequence: TGTGCCAGCAGCGGGACAGGGAGGATGGACGAGCAGTACTTC. Its protein is CASSGTGRMDEQYF.

The chain recombines TRBV2 with TRBJ2-7; TRBD2 might be the D (6 bases). Per the germline V gene, CDR1 is SNHLY and CDR2 is FYNNEI. With 3 bases removed from V and 0 bases from J, the gap between germline ends came to 9 bases. CDR3 size: 14 residues. This CDR3 is CASSDLRDSYEQYF. The CDR3 nucleotides read TGTGCCAGCAGTGACTTGCGGGACTCCTACGAGCAGTACTTC.

This rearrangement joins TRBV5-4 to TRBJ1-6, with a weak D call TRBD1 (6 bases). Germline V gives CDR1 SGHNT, CDR2 YYREEE (reference sequence). The length of the CDR3 is 15 residues. V was pared by 3 bases and J by 6 bases, with 13 bases between. The CDR3: CASSSRGQLNSPLHF. In DNA form, the CDR3 reads TGTGCCAGCAGCTCAAGGGGACAACTTAATTCACCCCTCCACTTT. Full variable domain (outside the CDR3, taken from reference TRBV5-4 and TRBJ1-6): ETGVTQSPTHLIKTRGQQVTLRCSSQSGHNTVSWYQQALGQGPQFIFQYYREEENGRGNFPPRFSGLQFPNYSSELNVNALELDDSALYLCASSSRGQLNSPLHFGNGTRLTVT.

This chain uses TRBV5-6 with TRBJ1-2; no clear D. The CDR3 totals 16 residues. The germline V and J ends were trimmed by 4 bases and 0 bases, with 16 bases remaining between them. CDR1 and CDR2 (germline): SGHDT, YYEEEE. CDR3 DNA sequence: TGTGCCAGCAGCCTAGGGCCGGGAAAAGCTAACTATGGCTACACCTTC. This sequence encodes CASSLGPGKANYGYTF.

J is TRBJ2-7 and V is TRBV6-6, with D possibly being TRBD1 (6 bases). The CDR3 is 15 amino acids. Germline CDR1 and CDR2: MNHNY and SVGAGI (reference sequence). With 0 bases removed from V and 1 base from J, the gap between germline ends came to 10 bases. CDR3 amino acids: CASSYSTGRSYEQYF. DNA of the CDR3: TGTGCCAGCAGTTACTCGACAGGCCGATCCTACGAGCAGTACTTC.

The chain carries TRBV27 and TRBJ1-1; D ambiguous. Germline V gene sequence: CDR1 MNHEY, CDR2 SMNVEV (reference sequence). The CDR3 runs 14 residues. The germline V and J ends were trimmed by 1 base and 3 bases, with 9 bases remaining between them. The CDR3 DNA reads as TGTGCCAGCAGTTTATTCCCGGGGTACACTGAAGCTTTCTTT. This translates into CASSLFPGYTEAFF.

The chain employs TRBV2 and TRBJ1-5, with D perhaps matching TRBD1 (5 bases). CDR1 and CDR2 from the germline V gene are SNHLY and FYNNEI. This CDR3 is 14 amino acids long. Trimming removed 8 bases from V and 5 bases from J, with 16 bases in between. CDR3 sequence reads: CASHNDRGHQPQHF. The CDR3 coding sequence is TGTGCCAGCCATAATGACAGAGGCCATCAGCCCCAGCATTTT.

V and J are TRBV6-6 and TRBJ1-6; D perhaps matches TRBD1 (5 bases). Trimming shortened V by 0 bases and J by 8 bases, and 14 bases separated the two germline ends. The CDR3 runs to 16 residues. Germline values: CDR1 MNHNY, CDR2 SVGAGI (reference sequence). The CDR3 coding sequence is TGTGCCAGCAGTTACTCAGGGGATGTCGTGGATTCACCCCTCCACTTT. It translates to CASSYSGDVVDSPLHF.

There are a few counts of this clone. The V gene is TRBV4-1, the J gene TRBJ2-5; D not certain. Trimming took 0 bases from V and 3 from J, leaving 11 bases between them. The CDR3 length is 15 residues. The V gene's germline CDR1 is MGHRA and CDR2 YSYEKL. The CDR3 DNA reads as TGCGCCAGCAGCCAAGATTCCCGTCACAAAGAGACCCAGTACTTC. Translation gives CASSQDSRHKETQYF.

The V call is TRBV27, the J call TRBJ1-2; 10 bases align to TRBD1. Germline trimming cut 6 bases from V and 3 bases from J; bases unmatched to any gene: 4. Germline V gives CDR1 MNHEY, CDR2 SMNVEV (reference sequence). The CDR3 totals 14 residues. The CDR3 bases are TGTGCCAGCAGAAGACAGGGGGCGGACTATGGCTACACCTTC. Protein sequence: CASRRQGADYGYTF.

V and J are TRBV6-5 and TRBJ2-1; TRBD1 matches 7 bases. After removal of 4 bases from V and 6 bases from J, the junction contained 12 bases not matched to a gene. From germline, CDR1 is MNHEY and CDR2 SVGAGI. The CDR3 length is 16 residues. CDR3 DNA sequence: TGTGCCAGCAGTTCCCTACAGGGGCCCCTGAGCAATGAGCAGTTCTTC. Residues: CASSSLQGPLSNEQFF.

The genes are TRBV7-8 and TRBJ2-5, with 7 positions matching TRBD1. V was pared by 6 bases and J by 3 bases, with 7 bases of the junction left unmatched. The CDR3 is made up of 14 amino acids. The germline V gene encodes CDR1 SGHVS and CDR2 FQNEAQ. Here the CDR3 DNA reads TGTGCCAGCAGTCTACTCGACAGGGAAGAGACCCAGTACTTC. It translates to CASSLLDREETQYF. The variable domain in full, with the rest retrieved from reference TRBV7-8 and TRBJ2-5, is GAGVSQSPRYKVAKRGQDVALRCDPISGHVSLFWYQQALGQGPEFLTYFQNEAQLDKSGLPSDRFFAERPEGSVSTLKIQRTQQEDSAVYLCASSLLDREETQYFGPGTRLLVL.

Remarks on this clone: One junction end does not reproduce the germline sequence, and a read error may be involved. V gene TRBV7-9 combines with J gene TRBJ1-4; no definite D call. The CDR3 is 12 residues long. Germline CDR1 and CDR2: SEHNR and FQNEAQ (reference sequence). CDR3 nucleotides: TGTTCCAGCAGCCTCCAGAATGAAAAACTGTTTTTT. It encodes CSSSLQNEKLFF. The variable domain in full, completed from reference TRBV7-9 and TRBJ1-4, reads DTGVSQNPRHKITKRGQNVTFRCDPISEHNRLYWYRQTLGQGPEFLTYFQNEAQLEKSRLLSDRFSAERPKGSFSTLEIQRTEQGDSAMYLCSSSLQNEKLFFGSGTQLSVL.

The gene calls are TRBV7-9 and TRBJ1-5; no definite D call. There are 12 residues in the CDR3. From germline, CDR1 is SEHNR and CDR2 FQNEAQ (reference sequence). With 6 bases removed from V and 2 bases from J, the gap between germline ends came to 5 bases. Written as DNA, the CDR3 is TGTGCCAGCAGTGAGGGCAATCAGCCCCAGCATTTT. This gives the protein CASSEGNQPQHF.